Included here is one T cell receptor (beta chain) sequence, with context. This entry is derived from a study of sequential checkpoint blockade in melanoma. About the study: Both treatment sequences were followed by maintenance nivolumab.

The method was immunoSEQ multiplex PCR; TCRdb's version includes in-frame clones alone and lacks a portion of them. The sample contains under 9,500 clones, roughly 63% of which appear only once. The V gene lost 2 bases and the J gene lost 0 bases, with 8 bases spanning the gap. CDR1 is SGHAT, CDR2 FQNNGV, per germline. This CDR3 is 14 amino acids long. Treatment given: randomized to nivolumab then ipilimumab (arm A) or the reverse (arm B). None of the patients previously received DNA-damaging chemotherapy. Sorted cells were live CD3+CD8+, lacking CD19 and CD56, from PBMCs. This sequence joins TRBV11-2 and TRBJ2-7, with no clear D. The sequenced sample was CD8+ T cells sorted from blood (inferred from file names), obtained from a patient given nivolumab and ipilimumab in sequence. The sequence derives from a human donor with melanoma. CDR3 DNA sequence: TGTGCCAGCAGCTTATACGCGGTCTCCTACGAGCAGTACTTC. It specifies CASSLYAVSYEQYF. Together with reference TRBV11-2 and TRBJ2-7, the CDR3 gives the full variable domain: EAGVAQSPRYKIIEKRQSVAFWCNPISGHATLYWYQQILGQGPKLLIQFQNNGVVDDSQLPKDRFSAERLKGVDSTLKIQPAKLEDSAVYLCASSLYAVSYEQYFGPGTRLTVT.